This TCR beta chain was sequenced in a study of blood T cell repertoires in COVID-19. Study-level information: Some COVID-19 samples were acute and others convalescent; all came from the United States, Italy and Spain. T cells, B-cell-depleted T cells, or PBMCs supplied cDNA or gDNA.

The data were produced by immunoSEQ multiplex PCR, yet TCRdb's version contains in-frame clones alone and is incomplete. Of some 19,000 clones listed, more than 85% are singletons. This CDR3 is built from 16 residues. With 0 bases removed from V and 2 bases from J, the gap between germline ends came to 14 bases. What was sequenced was peripheral blood. This rearrangement joins TRBV23-1 to TRBJ2-7; D is undetermined. TRBV23-1 is placed among ORFs of uncertain function. This TCR derives from a man between 70 and 80 years old with acute or convalescent COVID-19. The CDR3 nucleotides are TGCGCCAGCAGTCAATCGAACCGACACCATGCCTACGAGCAGTACTTC. This sequence encodes CASSQSNRHHAYEQYF.